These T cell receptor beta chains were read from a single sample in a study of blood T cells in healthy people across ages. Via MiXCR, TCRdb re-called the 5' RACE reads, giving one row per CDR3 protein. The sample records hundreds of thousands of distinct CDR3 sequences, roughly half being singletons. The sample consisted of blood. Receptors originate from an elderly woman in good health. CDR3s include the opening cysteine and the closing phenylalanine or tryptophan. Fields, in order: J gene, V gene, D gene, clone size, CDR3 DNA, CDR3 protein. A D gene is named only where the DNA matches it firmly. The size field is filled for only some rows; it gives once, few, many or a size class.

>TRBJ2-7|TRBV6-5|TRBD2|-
TGTGCCAGCAGTTACAAGTTCACTAGCGGGACCTACGAGCAGTACTTC
CASSYKFTSGTYEQYF
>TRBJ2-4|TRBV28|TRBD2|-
TGTGCCAGCAGGGGAGGGAACATTCAGTACTTC
CASRGGNIQYF
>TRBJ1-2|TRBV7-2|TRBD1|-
TGTGCCAGCAGCTCCCGACAGGGAGGAGGAAGCGGCTACACCTTC
CASSSRQGGGSGYTF
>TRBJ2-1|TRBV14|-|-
TGTGCCAGCAGCCAAGAGGTAGCGGCCAATGAGCAGTTCTTC
CASSQEVAANEQFF
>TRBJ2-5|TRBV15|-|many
TGTGCCACCAGCAGAGATCGCGGCTACTCTACTATAGAGACCCAGTACTTC
CATSRDRGYSTIETQYF
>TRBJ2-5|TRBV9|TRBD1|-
TGTGCCAGCAGCGTAGGACAGGGGGTGGAGACCCAGTACTTC
CASSVGQGVETQYF
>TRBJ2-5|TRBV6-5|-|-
TGTGCCAGCAGTGTACGGGGGAGTGAGGAGACCCAGTACTTC
CASSVRGSEETQYF
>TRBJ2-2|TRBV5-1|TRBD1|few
TGCGCCAGCAGCTTCGCGACAGGGTCGAACACCGGGGAGCTGTTTTTT
CASSFATGSNTGELFF
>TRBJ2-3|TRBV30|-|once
TGTGCCTGGAAGGACCCTTTCTTCCGACCAGATACGCAGTATTTT
CAWKDPFFRPDTQYF
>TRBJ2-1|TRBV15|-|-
TGTGCCACCAGCAGAACAGGGAGTGAGCAGTTCTTC
CATSRTGSEQFF
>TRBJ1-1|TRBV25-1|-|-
TGTGCCAGCAGTTCCCAGGGAGTTGAAGCTTTCTTT
CASSSQGVEAFF
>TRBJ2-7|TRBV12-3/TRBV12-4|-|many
TGTGCCAGCAGTTACTCTCACAGCTTGGAGCAGTACTTC
CASSYSHSLEQYF
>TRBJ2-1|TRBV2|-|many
TGTGCCAGCAGTAGGGGGGACAATGAGCAGTTCTTC
CASSRGDNEQFF
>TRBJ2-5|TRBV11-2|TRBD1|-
TGTGCCAGCGGAAGGGGGCCGCAAGAGACCCAGTACTTC
CASGRGPQETQYF
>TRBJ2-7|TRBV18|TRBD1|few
TGTGCCAGCTCACTATCGGACAGGGACTCCTACGAGCAGTACTTC
CASSLSDRDSYEQYF
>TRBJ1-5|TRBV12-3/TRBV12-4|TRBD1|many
TGTGCCAGCAGCCCTGGGACAGGGGGGAAGCAGCCCCAGCATTTT
CASSPGTGGKQPQHF
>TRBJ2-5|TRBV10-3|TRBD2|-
TGTGCCATCAGTCCTCGACTAGCGGGGGAGACGGGAAAAGAGACCCAGTACTTC
CAISPRLAGETGKETQYF
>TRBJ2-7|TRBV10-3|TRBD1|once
TGTGCCATCAGTGGACGGGACAGGGGTTCCTACGAGCAGTACTTC
CAISGRDRGSYEQYF
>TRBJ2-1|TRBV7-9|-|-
TGTGCCAGCAGCGAACAGGGCTCCGGACACAATGAGCAGTTCTTC
CASSEQGSGHNEQFF